This T cell receptor beta chain was recovered during a study of CD8 T cells in Susac syndrome. cDNA came from roughly 0.53 to 1 ug RNA primed by random hexamers. An immunoSEQ multiplex PCR generated amplified TCR beta CDR3 products spanning 54 Vbeta and 13 Jbeta. Using its own MiXCR run on the immunoSEQ multiplex PCR reads, TCRdb lists one record per CDR3 protein. The profile covers about 200,000 distinct CDR3 sequences, with nearly 95% appearing a single time and approximately 0.093% taken by the ten largest. Sequencing of TCR beta, carried out with a high-throughput approach, was applied to CD8+ and CD4+ T cells from the blood. The multiple sclerosis control group was made up of treatment-naive patients with stable or active relapsing-remitting disease. Negative isolation was used for CD8+ and CD4+ T cells and FACS enrichment for TEMRA cells. J lost 4 bases, V lost 7 bases, and 8 bases had no gene match. CDR3 size: 13 residues. Looked up from germline, CDR1 is SQVTM and CDR2 is ANQGSEA.

Sequences were obtained from CD4+ T cells from PBMCs. This TCR was sampled from a human donor with multiple sclerosis. J is TRBJ2-7 and V is TRBV29-1, with 9 bases fitting TRBD1. The CDR3 spells CSGLTGGAYEQYF. The CDR3 coding sequence is TGCAGCGGATTGACAGGGGGTGCTTACGAGCAGTACTTC.